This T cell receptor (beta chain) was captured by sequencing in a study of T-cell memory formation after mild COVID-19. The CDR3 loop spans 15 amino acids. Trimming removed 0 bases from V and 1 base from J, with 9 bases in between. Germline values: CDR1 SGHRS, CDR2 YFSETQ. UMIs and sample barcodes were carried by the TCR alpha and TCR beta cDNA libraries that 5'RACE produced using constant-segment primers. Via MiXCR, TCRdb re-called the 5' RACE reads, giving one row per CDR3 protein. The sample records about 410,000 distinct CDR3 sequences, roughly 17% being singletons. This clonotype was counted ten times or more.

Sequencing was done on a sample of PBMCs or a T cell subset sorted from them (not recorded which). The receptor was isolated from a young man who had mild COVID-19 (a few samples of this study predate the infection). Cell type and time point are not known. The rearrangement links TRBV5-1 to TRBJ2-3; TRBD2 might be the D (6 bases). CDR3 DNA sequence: TGCGCCAGCAGCTTGGATCCGGGGGGCACAGATACGCAGTATTTT. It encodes CASSLDPGGTDTQYF. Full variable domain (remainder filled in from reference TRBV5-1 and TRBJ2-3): KAGVTQTPRYLIKTRGQQVTLSCSPISGHRSVSWYQQTPGQGLQFLFEYFSETQRNKGNFPGRFSGRQFSNSRSEMNVSTLELGDSALYLCASSLDPGGTDTQYFGPGTRLTVL.